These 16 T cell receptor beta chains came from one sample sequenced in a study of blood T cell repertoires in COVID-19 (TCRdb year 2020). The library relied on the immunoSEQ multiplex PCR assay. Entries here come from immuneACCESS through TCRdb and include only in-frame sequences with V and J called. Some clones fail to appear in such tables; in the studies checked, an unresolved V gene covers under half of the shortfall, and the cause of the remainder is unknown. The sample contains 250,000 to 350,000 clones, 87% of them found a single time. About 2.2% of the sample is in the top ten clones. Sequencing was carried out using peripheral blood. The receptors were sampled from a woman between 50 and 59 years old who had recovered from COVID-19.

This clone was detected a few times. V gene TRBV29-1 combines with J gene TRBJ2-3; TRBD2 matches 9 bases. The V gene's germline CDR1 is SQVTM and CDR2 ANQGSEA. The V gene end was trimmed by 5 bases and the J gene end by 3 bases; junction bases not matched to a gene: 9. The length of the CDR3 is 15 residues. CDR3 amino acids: CSVRRVAGVTDTQYF. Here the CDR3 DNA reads TGCAGCGTTCGTCGAGTAGCGGGAGTAACAGATACGCAGTATTTT.

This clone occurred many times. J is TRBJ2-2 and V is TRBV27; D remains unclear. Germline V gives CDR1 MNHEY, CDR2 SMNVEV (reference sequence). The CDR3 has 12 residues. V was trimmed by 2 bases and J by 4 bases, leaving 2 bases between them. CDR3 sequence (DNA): TGTGCCAGCAGTTTACTCACCGGGGAGCTGTTTTTT. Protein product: CASSLLTGELFF.

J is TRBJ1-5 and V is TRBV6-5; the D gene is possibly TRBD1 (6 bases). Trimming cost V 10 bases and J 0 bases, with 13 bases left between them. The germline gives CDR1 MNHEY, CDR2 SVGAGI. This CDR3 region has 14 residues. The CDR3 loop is CAIEQGDSNQPQHF. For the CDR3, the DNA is TGTGCCATAGAACAGGGCGATAGCAATCAGCCCCAGCATTTT.

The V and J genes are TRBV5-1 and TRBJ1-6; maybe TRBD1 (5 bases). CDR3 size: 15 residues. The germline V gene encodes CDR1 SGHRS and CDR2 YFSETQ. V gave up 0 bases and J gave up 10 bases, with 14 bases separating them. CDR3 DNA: TGCGCCAGCAGCTTGGAGGCCAGGGTGGAGTCACCCCTCCACTTT. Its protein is CASSLEARVESPLHF.

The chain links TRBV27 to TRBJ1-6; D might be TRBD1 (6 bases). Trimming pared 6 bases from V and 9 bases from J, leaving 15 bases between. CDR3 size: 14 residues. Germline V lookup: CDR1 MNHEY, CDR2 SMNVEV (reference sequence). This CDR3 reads CASRRTLGASPLHF. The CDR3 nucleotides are TGTGCCAGCAGACGGACACTGGGGGCTTCACCCCTCCACTTT.

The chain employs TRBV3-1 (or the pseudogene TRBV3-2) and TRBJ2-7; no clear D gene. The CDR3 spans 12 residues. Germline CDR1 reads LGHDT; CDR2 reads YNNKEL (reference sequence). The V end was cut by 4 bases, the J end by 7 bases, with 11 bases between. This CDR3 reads CASSRQEFEQYF. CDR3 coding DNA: TGTGCCAGCAGCCGCCAGGAATTTGAGCAGTACTTC.

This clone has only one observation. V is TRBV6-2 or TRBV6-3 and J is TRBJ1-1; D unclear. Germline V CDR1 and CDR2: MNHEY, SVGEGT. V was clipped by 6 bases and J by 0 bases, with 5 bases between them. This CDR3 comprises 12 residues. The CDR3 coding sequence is TGTGCCAGCAGCCTCATGAACACTGAAGCTTTCTTT. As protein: CASSLMNTEAFF.

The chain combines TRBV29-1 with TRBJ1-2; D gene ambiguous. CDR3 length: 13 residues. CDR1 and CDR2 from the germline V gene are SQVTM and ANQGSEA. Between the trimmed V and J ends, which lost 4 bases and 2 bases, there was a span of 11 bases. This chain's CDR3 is CSVGVGGNYGYTF. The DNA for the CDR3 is TGCAGCGTTGGAGTGGGCGGGAACTATGGCTACACCTTC.

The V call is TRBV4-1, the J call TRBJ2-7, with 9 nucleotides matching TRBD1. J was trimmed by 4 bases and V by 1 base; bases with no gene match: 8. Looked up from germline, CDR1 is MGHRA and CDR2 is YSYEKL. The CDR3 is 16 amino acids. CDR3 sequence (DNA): TGCGCCAGCAGCCAAGCCTCCGGGACAGGGTTTTACGAGCAGTACTTC. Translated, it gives CASSQASGTGFYEQYF.

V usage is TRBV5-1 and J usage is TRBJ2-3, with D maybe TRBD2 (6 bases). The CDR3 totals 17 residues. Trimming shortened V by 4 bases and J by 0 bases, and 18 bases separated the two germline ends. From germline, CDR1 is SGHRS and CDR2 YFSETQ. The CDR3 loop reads CASSLLPGVTSTDTQYF. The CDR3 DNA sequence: TGCGCCAGCAGCCTACTCCCGGGGGTCACTAGCACAGATACGCAGTATTTT.

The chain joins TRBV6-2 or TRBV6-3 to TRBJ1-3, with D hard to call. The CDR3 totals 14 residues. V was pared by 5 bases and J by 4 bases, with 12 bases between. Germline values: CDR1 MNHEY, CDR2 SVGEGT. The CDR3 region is CASSPAAGGNTIYF. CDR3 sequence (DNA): TGTGCCAGCAGTCCCGCGGCGGGCGGAAACACCATATATTTT.

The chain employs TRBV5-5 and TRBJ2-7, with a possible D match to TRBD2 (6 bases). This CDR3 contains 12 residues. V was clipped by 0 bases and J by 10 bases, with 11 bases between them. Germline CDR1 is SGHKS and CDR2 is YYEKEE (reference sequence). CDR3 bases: TGTGCCAGCAGCTTGGTGTTGGGAGGTCAGTACTTC. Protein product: CASSLVLGGQYF.

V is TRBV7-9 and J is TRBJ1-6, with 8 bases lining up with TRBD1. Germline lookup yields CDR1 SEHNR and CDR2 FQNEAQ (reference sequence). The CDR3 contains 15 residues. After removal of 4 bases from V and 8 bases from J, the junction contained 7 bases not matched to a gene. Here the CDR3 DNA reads TGTGCCAGCAGCTGGACAGGGCCCGGGGATTCACCCCTCCACTTT. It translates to CASSWTGPGDSPLHF.

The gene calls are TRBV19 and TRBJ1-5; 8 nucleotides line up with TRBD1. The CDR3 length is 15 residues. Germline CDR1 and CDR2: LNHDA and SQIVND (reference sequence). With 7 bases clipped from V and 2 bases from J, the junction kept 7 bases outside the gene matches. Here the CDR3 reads CASKSGQGGNQPQHF. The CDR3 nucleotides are TGTGCCAGTAAGTCCGGACAGGGAGGCAATCAGCCCCAGCATTTT.

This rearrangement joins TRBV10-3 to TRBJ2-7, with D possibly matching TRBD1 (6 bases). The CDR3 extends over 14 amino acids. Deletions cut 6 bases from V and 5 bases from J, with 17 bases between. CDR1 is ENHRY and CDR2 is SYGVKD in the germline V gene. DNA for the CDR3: TGTGCCATCAGGGTGGAACAGGGTTGGGACGAGCAGTACTTC. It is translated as CAIRVEQGWDEQYF.

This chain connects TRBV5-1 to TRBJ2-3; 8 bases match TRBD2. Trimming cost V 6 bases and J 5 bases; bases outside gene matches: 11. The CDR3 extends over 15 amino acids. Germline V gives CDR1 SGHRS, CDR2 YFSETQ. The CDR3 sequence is CASTERGNTVDTQYF. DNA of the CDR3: TGCGCCAGCACAGAGCGGGGGAATACAGTAGATACGCAGTATTTT. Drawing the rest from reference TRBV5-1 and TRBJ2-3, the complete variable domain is KAGVTQTPRYLIKTRGQQVTLSCSPISGHRSVSWYQQTPGQGLQFLFEYFSETQRNKGNFPGRFSGRQFSNSRSEMNVSTLELGDSALYLCASTERGNTVDTQYFGPGTRLTVL.